These 26 T cell receptor beta chains were all obtained from the same sample, sequenced in a study of T cell responses to AZD1222 COVID-19 vaccine. The repertoire was sequenced with immunoSEQ multiplex PCR; TCRdb's copy has only in-frame clones and lacks some. Here the sample spans over 8,000 clones, around 87% being singletons. The sequenced sample was peripheral blood, obtained 28 days after the second AZD1222 dose. These receptor sequences come from an adult who received the AZD1222 COVID-19 vaccine.

The rearrangement joins TRBV2 to TRBJ2-1, with D perhaps assigned TRBD1 or TRBD2 (5 bases each). The CDR3 runs 14 residues. Germline CDR1 SNHLY, CDR2 FYNNEI. The ends were cut back, 6 bases at V and 11 bases at J, with 20 bases in the middle. The CDR3 sequence is CASSELPTGTKQFF. The CDR3, as DNA: TGTGCCAGCAGCGAACTCCCAACCGGGACGAAGCAGTTCTTC.

This clone was recorded once. The V gene is TRBV11-3, the J gene TRBJ2-1; 12 bases fit TRBD2. Looked up from germline, CDR1 is SGHNT and CDR2 is YENEEA. The CDR3 runs 14 residues. The V gene end was trimmed by 5 bases and the J gene end by 7 bases; junction bases not matched to a gene: 3. CDR3 amino acids: CASSPGLAGNEQFF. In DNA form, the CDR3 reads TGTGCCAGCAGCCCGGGACTAGCGGGTAATGAGCAGTTCTTC.

The chain has TRBV29-1 and TRBJ1-2; no clear D gene. Trimming pared 7 bases from V and 6 bases from J, leaving 15 bases between. The CDR3 consists of 12 residues. The V gene's germline CDR1 is SQVTM and CDR2 ANQGSEA. CDR3 sequence (DNA): TGCAGCGCCCGGGAAACGGTCGATGGCTACACCTTC. The encoded protein is CSARETVDGYTF.

The chain uses TRBV2 and TRBJ2-7, with 10 bases identical to TRBD1. The CDR3 length is 15 residues. V lost 5 bases and J lost 2; bases outside the gene matches: 6. Germline lookup yields CDR1 SNHLY and CDR2 FYNNEI. CDR3 sequence (DNA): TGTGCCAGCAGTCTTCCGGGACAGGGGCCCTACGAGCAGTACTTC. This translates into CASSLPGQGPYEQYF.

The V call is TRBV6-5, the J call TRBJ2-7; 13 nucleotides align to TRBD2. Germline V lookup: CDR1 MNHEY, CDR2 SVGAGI. With V trimmed by 2 bases and J by 2 bases, 3 bases remained unmatched. This CDR3 is built from 16 residues. CDR3 in DNA: TGTGCCAGCAGTTACGATGGGACTAGCGGGACCTACGAGCAGTACTTC. Translated: CASSYDGTSGTYEQYF.

This clone was detected only once. The CDR3 sequence is CASSEGPNEKLFF. The DNA of the CDR3 is TGTGCCAGCAGTGAAGGGCCAAATGAAAAACTGTTTTTT. The chain uses TRBV2 and TRBJ1-4; no clear D. This CDR3 contains 13 residues. The germline V and J ends were trimmed by 1 base and 5 bases, with 5 bases remaining between them. From germline, CDR1 is SNHLY and CDR2 FYNNEI.

This chain uses TRBV12-3 or TRBV12-4 with TRBJ1-6; no reliable D call. Trimming left V 5 bases short and J 7 bases short, with 9 bases between. The CDR3 covers 13 residues. In nucleotides, the CDR3 is TGTGCCAGCAGTAAGGCGCGGAATTCACCCCTCCACTTT. Its translation: CASSKARNSPLHF.

The rearrangement joins TRBV6-2 or TRBV6-3 to TRBJ1-1, with 9 bases fitting TRBD1. Germline CDR1 reads MNHEY; CDR2 reads SVGEGT. This CDR3 contains 18 residues. J gave up 4 bases and V 2 bases, and 14 bases lay outside the gene matches. CDR3 protein: CASSYPPGTGLGVTEAFF. CDR3 DNA: TGTGCCAGCAGTTACCCCCCTGGGACAGGGTTAGGTGTCACTGAAGCTTTCTTT.

This chain's CDR3 is CASKVAGDGSGYTF. The CDR3 coding sequence is TGTGCCAGCAAGGTCGCGGGGGATGGCTCTGGCTACACCTTC. The rearrangement joins TRBV28 to TRBJ1-2; TRBD1 might be the D (5 bases). CDR1 is MDHEN and CDR2 is SYDVKM in the germline V gene. Trimming removed 7 bases from V and 7 bases from J, with 19 bases in between. This CDR3 contains 14 residues.

The genes are TRBV5-1 and TRBJ1-1; 7 positions match TRBD1. The CDR3 is 13 amino acids. Germline CDR1 SGHRS, CDR2 YFSETQ. Losses at the gene ends were 4 bases for V and 8 bases for J; bases not matched to a gene: 8. CDR3 residues: CASSVSTQGEAFF. In DNA, the CDR3 is TGCGCCAGCAGCGTCTCAACACAGGGGGAAGCTTTCTTT.

The chain has TRBV7-8 and TRBJ2-5; D gene uncertain. The germline CDR1 and CDR2 sequences are SGHVS and FQNEAQ. Trimming left V 1 base short and J 4 bases short, with 22 bases between. The CDR3 is 18 amino acids. The CDR3 reads CASSLEVIRLAPGETQYF. The DNA for the CDR3 is TGTGCCAGCAGCTTAGAGGTTATCCGATTAGCACCCGGAGAGACCCAGTACTTC.

This chain connects TRBV6-5 to TRBJ1-5; unclear D gene. Germline V gene sequence: CDR1 MNHEY, CDR2 SVGAGI. With 6 bases removed from V and 2 bases from J, the gap between germline ends came to 8 bases. The CDR3 runs 13 residues. CDR3 DNA sequence: TGTGCCAGCAGCGGAGGAGGCAATCAGCCCCAGCATTTT. It is translated as CASSGGGNQPQHF.

The rearrangement uses TRBV5-1 and TRBJ1-1; no clear D. The length of the CDR3 is 14 residues. V was cut by 2 bases and J by 0 bases, with 8 bases left in between. Germline CDR1 is SGHRS and CDR2 is YFSETQ. CDR3 protein: CASSFNNLNTEAFF. The CDR3 bases are TGCGCCAGCAGCTTCAACAATTTGAACACTGAAGCTTTCTTT.

The rearrangement links TRBV6-2 or TRBV6-3 to TRBJ2-7, with 9 bases fitting TRBD1. Germline V gene sequence: CDR1 MNHEY, CDR2 SVGEGT. The CDR3 length is 14 residues. Losses at the gene ends were 5 bases for V and 5 bases for J; bases not matched to a gene: 7. CDR3 protein: CASSLRDRVDEQYF. CDR3 nucleotides: TGTGCCAGCAGTCTCCGGGACAGGGTTGACGAGCAGTACTTC.

This chain uses TRBV24-1 with TRBJ1-1, with D maybe TRBD1 (5 bases). CDR1 and CDR2 (germline): KGHDR, SFDVKD. V shed 7 bases and J shed 0 bases, with 8 bases lying between them. The CDR3 runs to 13 residues. The CDR3 is CATRGTVNTEAFF. CDR3 sequence (DNA): TGTGCCACCAGGGGGACGGTGAACACTGAAGCTTTCTTT.

This chain links TRBV5-1 with TRBJ2-1; 7 positions agree with TRBD2. CDR1 is SGHRS, CDR2 YFSETQ, per germline. The CDR3 is 15 residues long. V lost 8 bases and J lost 0; bases outside the gene matches: 8. The CDR3 loop is CASGRVPGSYNEQFF. The CDR3 DNA sequence: TGCGCCAGTGGGAGGGTACCGGGCTCCTACAATGAGCAGTTCTTC.

The chain is built from TRBV27 and TRBJ1-1; no definite D call. Germline values: CDR1 MNHEY, CDR2 SMNVEV (reference sequence). CDR3 length: 12 amino acids. V was cut by 8 bases and J by 4 bases, with 11 bases left in between. CDR3 DNA sequence: TGTGCCAGCCGGAGGGAAAGCACTGAAGCTTTCTTT. It codes for CASRRESTEAFF.

The chain carries TRBV7-2 and TRBJ1-4; D ambiguous. Germline loops: CDR1 SGHTA, CDR2 FQGNSA. The CDR3 has 15 amino acids. The ends were cut back, 1 base at V and 0 bases at J, with 6 bases in the middle. The CDR3 DNA is TGTGCCAGCAGCTTAGTGCTCGCAACTAATGAAAAACTGTTTTTT. It is translated as CASSLVLATNEKLFF.

The chain carries TRBV29-1 and TRBJ2-3; unclear D gene. The CDR3 consists of 16 residues. V was clipped by 2 bases and J by 2 bases, with 17 bases between them. Per the germline V gene, CDR1 is SQVTM and CDR2 is ANQGSEA. The CDR3 DNA reads TGCAGCGTTGAACCCCGCGGCAGCTTTCACACAGATACGCAGTATTTT. It yields the protein CSVEPRGSFHTDTQYF.

The genes are TRBV15 and TRBJ2-2; D ambiguous. V lost 1 base and J lost 4, with 13 bases in between. The CDR3 spans 16 residues. In germline, CDR1 is LNHNV, CDR2 YYDKDF (reference sequence). CDR3 sequence reads: CATSRVGRQSTGELFF. The CDR3 DNA reads as TGTGCCACCAGCAGAGTGGGCCGACAATCCACCGGGGAGCTGTTTTTT.

The chain joins TRBV30 to TRBJ2-3; D is perhaps TRBD1 or TRBD2 (5 bases each). V was clipped by 5 bases and J by 4 bases, with 16 bases between them. The germline CDR1 and CDR2 sequences are GTSNPN and SVGIG (reference sequence). This CDR3 has 14 residues. The CDR3 DNA is TGTGCCTGGTCACGGGACCTAGCCCCAGATACGCAGTATTTT. This codes for CAWSRDLAPDTQYF.

The rearrangement links TRBV28 to TRBJ1-2, with D unclear. V lost 4 bases to trimming and J lost 5 bases, with 8 bases between them. Per germline, CDR1 MDHEN and CDR2 SYDVKM. The CDR3 consists of 12 residues. The CDR3 region is CASSYREYGYTF. DNA of the CDR3: TGTGCCAGCAGTTACAGAGAGTATGGCTACACCTTC.

This clone was recorded only once. The chain employs TRBV10-3 and TRBJ2-3; 10 nucleotides align to TRBD2. J lost 4 bases, V lost 0 bases, and 4 bases had no gene match. Per the germline V gene, CDR1 is ENHRY and CDR2 is SYGVKD. The CDR3 totals 16 residues. The CDR3, as DNA: TGTGCCATCAGTGAGTCGTTAGCGGGAGGCGCAGATACGCAGTATTTT. Translation: CAISESLAGGADTQYF.

The rearrangement joins TRBV28 to TRBJ2-1; D is perhaps TRBD2 (6 bases). This CDR3 is built from 15 residues. Trimming took off 4 bases at V and 7 bases at J, with 17 bases between the two ends. Germline loops: CDR1 MDHEN, CDR2 SYDVKM. DNA for the CDR3: TGTGCCAGCAGTTCCCCTGGTAGCGGAGGTAATGAGCAGTTCTTC. Translated: CASSSPGSGGNEQFF.

The chain joins TRBV11-3 to TRBJ2-1; weak D call: TRBD1 (5 bases). This CDR3 has 15 amino acids. The V gene lost 5 bases and the J gene lost 6 bases, with 17 bases spanning the gap. Germline V gives CDR1 SGHNT, CDR2 YENEEA. CDR3 DNA sequence: TGTGCCAGCAGCCTCCAGGGTACGGAAGCCAATGAGCAGTTCTTC. It translates to CASSLQGTEANEQFF.

The J gene is TRBJ2-7, the V gene TRBV12-3 or TRBV12-4; tentative D call: TRBD2 (5 bases). The length of the CDR3 is 12 residues. Trimming shortened V by 5 bases and J by 3 bases, and 8 bases separated the two germline ends. As DNA, the CDR3 is TGTGCCAGCAGTCGCGGGTACTACGAGCAGTACTTC. Its translation: CASSRGYYEQYF.